Shown below are 24 T cell receptor beta chains from a single sample sequenced in a study of cytomegalovirus exposure and HLA in healthy donors. It was with 60 Vbeta and 13 Jbeta primers that the PCR ran. Only in-frame clones appear in the TCRdb table, and some are missing; sequencing was by immunoSEQ multiplex PCR. There are 150,000 or so clones in the sample; roughly 87% occur only once, and 3.5% to 5% lies in the top ten. The sample comprised PBMCs. These TCRs come from a man over 45 in good health and CMV-seropositive.

The chain joins TRBV30 to TRBJ2-1; 10 nucleotides agree with TRBD2. The germline gives CDR1 GTSNPN, CDR2 SVGIG (reference sequence). V shed 0 bases, J shed 5 bases, and the junction held 1 base outside the gene matches. The CDR3 totals 14 residues. CDR3 coding DNA: TGTGCCTGGAGTGTACTAGCGGGACACAATGAGCAGTTCTTC. This translates into CAWSVLAGHNEQFF.

With regard to this clone: Distinct nucleotide sequences in the sample also encode this CDR3. The V call is TRBV4-1, the J call TRBJ2-7; TRBD1 aligns across 7 bases. This CDR3 has 15 amino acids. Germline V gene sequence: CDR1 MGHRA, CDR2 YSYEKL. Trimming at V came to 1 base and at J to 2 bases, leaving 5 bases not matched to a gene. The CDR3 nucleotides are TGCGCCAGCAGCCAAGGACAGGGAAGTCCCTACGAGCAGTACTTC. Its translation: CASSQGQGSPYEQYF.

The rearrangement links TRBV6-1 to TRBJ1-1; TRBD1 aligns across 8 bases. The CDR3 spans 14 residues. The V and J ends lost 6 bases and 1 base, in that order; junction bases with no gene match: 4. The germline V gene has CDR1 MNHNS and CDR2 SASEGT. In DNA form, the CDR3 reads TGTGCCAGCAGGACAGGGGAGTCGAACACTGAAGCTTTCTTT. It encodes CASRTGESNTEAFF.

V and J are TRBV13 and TRBJ1-1; D unresolved. The germline CDR1 and CDR2 sequences are PRHDT and FYEKMQ (reference sequence). The CDR3 is made up of 12 amino acids. V was shortened by 3 bases and J by 10 bases, with 12 bases between the two germline ends. DNA of the CDR3: TGTGCCAGCAGCTTTGGCAGGCTCATAGCTTTCTTT. Protein product: CASSFGRLIAFF.

This clone turned up a few times. The chain employs TRBV7-7 and TRBJ2-5; no clear D gene. The germline gives CDR1 SSHAT, CDR2 FNYEAQ (reference sequence). The V end was cut by 1 base, the J end by 5 bases, with 20 bases between. CDR3 length equals 17 residues. DNA of the CDR3: TGTGCCAGCAGCTTAGAGTTGGCAGCAGGTCGTTTCGAGACCCAGTACTTC. This sequence encodes CASSLELAAGRFETQYF. The full variable domain, rest sourced from reference TRBV7-7 and TRBJ2-5, is GAGVSQSPRYKVTKRGQDVTLRCDPISSHATLYWYQQALGQGPEFLTYFNYEAQPDKSGLPSDRFSAERPEGSISTLTIQRTEQRDSAMYRCASSLELAAGRFETQYFGPGTRLLVL.

J is TRBJ2-5 and V is TRBV7-2; 11 bases fit TRBD2. Gene TRBJ2-7 matches the end of the DNA better, so the J call may be wrong. This CDR3 is 15 amino acids long. Germline V gene sequence: CDR1 SGHTA, CDR2 FQGNSA. Here the CDR3 reads CASSLLAGGRYEQYF. The DNA of the CDR3 is TGTGCCAGCAGCTTGCTAGCGGGAGGACGCTACGAGCAGTACTTC.

The chain has TRBV7-8 and TRBJ1-5; 8 bases line up with TRBD1. The V and J ends lost 4 bases and 13 bases, in that order; junction bases with no gene match: 9. The germline CDR1 and CDR2 sequences are SGHVS and FQNEAQ. The CDR3 length is 13 residues. CDR3 bases: TGTGCCAGCAGCTCCCAACCGGGACAGGTTCAGCATTTT. Its protein product is CASSSQPGQVQHF.

This clone showed up just a few times. This chain connects TRBV29-1 to TRBJ1-2; no definite D call. Trimming stripped 4 bases from V and 4 bases from J, with 19 bases between. The CDR3 is made up of 15 amino acids. Per the germline V gene, CDR1 is SQVTM and CDR2 is ANQGSEA. DNA of the CDR3: TGCAGCGTTGTTAAATTGGGCAGCCAGTTCTATGGCTACACCTTC. It yields the protein CSVVKLGSQFYGYTF.

V usage is TRBV19 and J usage is TRBJ2-1; 9 positions agree with TRBD2. Germline lookup yields CDR1 LNHDA and CDR2 SQIVND (reference sequence). The junction had 7 bases not matched to a gene; V was cut back by 3 bases and J by 7 bases. The CDR3 has 15 residues. The CDR3 region has the DNA TGTGCCAGTAGTATTGGGGGGCTAGCGGGAAATGAGCAGTTCTTC. It yields the protein CASSIGGLAGNEQFF.

The V and J genes are TRBV7-6 and TRBJ2-7; no clear D gene. CDR1 and CDR2 from the germline V gene are SGHVS and FNYEAQ. Deletions cut 1 base from V and 3 bases from J, with 4 bases between. The length of the CDR3 is 12 residues. The CDR3 bases are TGTGCCAGCAGCTTAGACAACTACGAGCAGTACTTC. Its protein is CASSLDNYEQYF. Together with reference TRBV7-6 and TRBJ2-7, the CDR3 gives the full variable domain: GAGVSQSPRYKVTKRGQDVALRCDPISGHVSLYWYRQALGQGPEFLTYFNYEAQQDKSGLPNDRFSAERPEGSISTLTIQRTEQRDSAMYRCASSLDNYEQYFGPGTRLTVT.

The gene calls are TRBV7-3 and TRBJ1-1, with no clear D. This CDR3 comprises 15 residues. The germline V and J ends were trimmed by 5 bases and 4 bases, with 17 bases remaining between them. In germline, CDR1 is SGHTA, CDR2 FQGTGA. The CDR3 DNA sequence: TGTGCCAGCAGCCCAAGCCAGGTTCAGAGCACTGAAGCTTTCTTT. Encoded protein: CASSPSQVQSTEAFF.

The chain joins TRBV27 to TRBJ1-1; the D is unclear. Trimming pared 8 bases from V and 2 bases from J, leaving 18 bases between. The CDR3 has 15 residues. Per germline, CDR1 MNHEY and CDR2 SMNVEV (reference sequence). CDR3 sequence reads: CASPRCGRVNTEAFF. The CDR3 coding sequence is TGTGCCAGCCCCCGATGCGGTCGTGTTAACACTGAAGCTTTCTTT.

V and J are TRBV6-5 and TRBJ1-2; D perhaps matches TRBD1 (5 bases). This CDR3 has 12 amino acids. The germline CDR1 and CDR2 sequences are MNHEY and SVGAGI. The germline V and J ends were trimmed by 2 bases and 8 bases, with 9 bases remaining between them. The CDR3 sequence: CASSYRGGGYTF. The CDR3, as DNA: TGTGCCAGCAGTTACAGGGGTGGCGGCTACACCTTC.

On this clone: Germline is not matched at one junction end, which may reflect a read error. The V gene is TRBV30, the J gene TRBJ2-3; 8 positions match TRBD1. Per germline, CDR1 GTSNPN and CDR2 SVGIG (reference sequence). The CDR3 covers 15 residues. CDR3 sequence: CAWTTLRQGTGTQYF. The CDR3 nucleotides read TGTGCCTGGACCACACTTCGACAGGGGACAGGTACGCAGTATTTT.

V gene TRBV5-1 combines with J gene TRBJ2-2, with unresolved D. Germline loops: CDR1 SGHRS, CDR2 YFSETQ. V was pared by 4 bases and J by 4 bases, with 8 bases between. This CDR3 region has 13 residues. The CDR3 region has the DNA TGCGCCAGCAGCCCCTCGGGCACCGGGGAGCTGTTTTTT. Translating gives CASSPSGTGELFF.

In DNA, the CDR3 is TGTGCCAGCACACGGGCGGGAGAGGAGACAGATACGCAGTATTTT. Protein product: CASTRAGEETDTQYF. The chain links TRBV16 to TRBJ2-3; 7 nucleotides line up with TRBD2. V lost 7 bases, J lost 3 bases, and 10 bases stayed unmatched. The CDR3 totals 15 residues. The germline gives CDR1 KGHSY, CDR2 FQNENV.

This chain joins TRBV7-8 and TRBJ1-5; tentative D call: TRBD1 (5 bases). The V end was cut by 1 base, the J end by 6 bases, with 10 bases between. Germline CDR1 and CDR2: SGHVS and FQNEAQ. CDR3 length: 14 amino acids. This CDR3 is CASSLGSGGQPQHF. The CDR3 region has the DNA TGTGCCAGCAGCTTAGGGTCCGGGGGTCAGCCCCAGCATTTT.

This chain joins TRBV27 and TRBJ1-6; D unresolved. Germline CDR1 MNHEY, CDR2 SMNVEV (reference sequence). The V and J ends lost 3 bases and 6 bases respectively, with 12 bases between them. This CDR3 is 15 amino acids long. CDR3 in amino acids: CASSFASGSNSPLHF. DNA for the CDR3: TGTGCCAGCAGTTTTGCGAGCGGGTCTAATTCACCCCTCCACTTT.

This clone was counted only a few times. This chain connects TRBV10-3 to TRBJ2-7, with 7 positions matching TRBD1. The J segment lost 4 bases and the V segment lost 4 bases, leaving 10 bases of the junction unmatched. Germline V CDR1 and CDR2: ENHRY, SYGVKD. The CDR3 covers 15 residues. CDR3 amino acids: CAISGRDSPLYEQYF. The CDR3 DNA reads as TGTGCCATCAGTGGCCGGGACAGTCCACTTTACGAGCAGTACTTC.

This clone is a singleton in its sample. The V call is TRBV6-6, the J call TRBJ1-2; D is uncertain. Germline V CDR1 and CDR2: MNHNY, SVGAGI (reference sequence). CDR3 size: 13 residues. The V gene lost 2 bases and the J gene lost 4 bases, with 8 bases spanning the gap. CDR3 amino acids: CASSYLRLYGYTF. CDR3 nucleotide sequence: TGTGCCAGCAGTTACCTCAGGCTCTATGGCTACACCTTC.

This rearrangement joins TRBV6-5 to TRBJ1-1, with 10 bases that match TRBD1. The CDR3 contains 15 residues. V gave up 5 bases and J gave up 1 base; unmatched junction bases: 4. Germline V gene data show CDR1 as MNHEY and CDR2 as SVGAGI. The CDR3 reads CASSPRDRGNTEAFF. In DNA, the CDR3 is TGTGCCAGCAGTCCGCGGGACAGGGGGAACACTGAAGCTTTCTTT.

The chain is built from TRBV19 and TRBJ2-7; perhaps TRBD1 as D (5 bases). Per germline, CDR1 LNHDA and CDR2 SQIVND (reference sequence). The V gene lost 8 bases and the J gene lost 0 bases, with 11 bases spanning the gap. This CDR3 contains 13 residues. The CDR3 region has the DNA TGTGCCAGTGCGCCAGGGATCTCCTACGAGCAGTACTTC. It encodes CASAPGISYEQYF.

A note on this clone: Its ends do not fully match the called genes, so a read error is possible. CDR3 residues: CAWSVMGNEQFF. The CDR3 DNA reads as TGTGCCTGGAGTGTAATGGGCAATGAACAGTTCTTC. The chain uses TRBV30 and TRBJ2-1; no clear D. Germline CDR1 and CDR2: GTSNPN and SVGIG (reference sequence). The CDR3 has 12 amino acids.

The count of this clone is one. The chain links TRBV19 to TRBJ1-5; D gene ambiguous. V lost 2 bases, J lost 2 bases, and 7 bases lay in between. CDR3 length: 14 residues. Germline loops: CDR1 LNHDA, CDR2 SQIVND (reference sequence). CDR3 loop: CASSISVGNQPQHF. In nucleotides, the CDR3 is TGTGCCAGTAGTATATCGGTCGGCAATCAGCCCCAGCATTTT. Looking up the rest from reference TRBV19 and TRBJ1-5 gives the full variable domain: DGGITQSPKYLFRKEGQNVTLSCEQNLNHDAMYWYRQDPGQGLRLIYYSQIVNDFQKGDIAEGYSVSREKKESFPLTVTSAQKNPTAFYLCASSISVGNQPQHFGDGTRLSIL.